This T cell receptor (beta chain) stems from a study of T cell clonality in common variable immunodeficiency. Study-level points and caveats: Fewer deletions and N-nucleotide insertions were reportedly seen in common variable immunodeficiency TCR beta sequences.

For at least one year, all CVID subjects received replacement immunoglobulin. Blood came from CVID subjects not ill and not taking immunomodulatory or immunosuppressive medication. Sequencing was performed with immunoSEQ multiplex PCR; in TCRdb, only in-frame clones are kept and a portion is missing. The profile covers some 30,000 clones, none occurring a single time. On this clone itself: Antigen specificity is unknown. The observed sequence ends 3 residues before the CDR3 terminus, with the missing tail filled in from the germline J gene.

Germline loops: CDR1 DFQATT, CDR2 SNEGSKA (reference sequence). The CDR3 spans 19 residues. V lost 0 bases and J lost 0, with 18 bases in between. Sequences were obtained from peripheral blood mononuclear cells. This chain joins TRBV20-1 and TRBJ1-6, with D tentatively TRBD1 (6 bases). The clonotype comes from a human donor with common variable immunodeficiency. Incomplete CDR3 DNA: TGCAGTGCTAGAGATATGGACAGACGCCCTAGCTCCTATAATTCACCC. This sequence encodes CSARDMDRRPSSYNSP. In full, the CDR3 reads CSARDMDRRPSSYNSPLHF.